The 17 T cell receptor beta chains below were found in one sample sequenced in a study of CXCR3-negative and CXCR3-positive naive CD8 T cells (dated by TCRdb to between 2019 and 2020). What these receptors recognize is not known. Sequencing took place on a NextSeq 550. The Human TCR Profiling Kit (MiLaboratory) was used to make UMI-labeled 5' RACE TRB cDNA libraries. The reads were reprocessed in TCRdb, with one entry per CDR3 protein sequence and no accompanying DNA. The sample table includes nearly 90,000 distinct CDR3 sequences. The ten largest clones capture less than 0.85% of the sample. The investigation overall reported the following: Compared with CXCR3-negative naive cells, CXCR3-positive naive cells had TRB CDR3s with higher hydrophobicity (lower Kidera factor 4), lower energy, and higher strength and volume indices.

Source material: naive CXCR3+ CD8+ T cells from blood. This specimen's cell subset or site label, per the study, means: CD45RO-CCR7+CD27+CD95- naive CD8+ T cells expressing CXCR3 (TNR3+). The source is a human donor in good health. Some clones in this sample may be carry-over from other donors' samples.

This rearrangement joins TRBV3-1 to TRBJ1-6. The CDR3 consists of 15 residues. The germline V gene has CDR1 LGHDT and CDR2 YNNKEL (reference sequence). The CDR3 reads CASSQDGQGGSPLHF.

The V and J genes are TRBV5-5 and TRBJ2-3; the TRBD1 assignment by TCRdb is unverifiable without DNA. Germline values: CDR1 SGHKS, CDR2 YYEKEE (reference sequence). This CDR3 spans 16 amino acids. CDR3 amino acids: CASSADLDRRTDTQYF.

This chain joins TRBV27 and TRBJ2-7; without DNA, the TCRdb call of TRBD1 cannot be checked. The length of the CDR3 is 13 residues. The germline V gene encodes CDR1 MNHEY and CDR2 SMNVEV (reference sequence). CDR3 protein: CASSLSEGTEQYF.

This rearrangement joins TRBV6-1 to TRBJ1-1; without DNA, the TCRdb call of TRBD1 cannot be checked. This CDR3 contains 16 residues. Germline CDR1 MNHNS, CDR2 SASEGT. The CDR3 sequence is CASSEPPGQGGTEAFF.

The V and J genes are TRBV4-3 and TRBJ2-5; absent DNA, TCRdb's TRBD1 call cannot be checked. This CDR3 comprises 15 residues. Per the germline V gene, CDR1 is LGHNA and CDR2 is YSLEER. The CDR3 spells CASSKGGSGQETQYF.

This chain uses TRBV3-1 with TRBJ2-5; the TCRdb D gene call, TRBD1, has no DNA to confirm it. From germline, CDR1 is LGHDT and CDR2 YNNKEL (reference sequence). The CDR3 runs to 17 residues. The CDR3 loop reads CASSQEAGTGAQETQYF.

The chain uses TRBV7-9 and TRBJ2-1; TCRdb's D gene call, TRBD1, goes unchecked for lack of DNA. The germline gives CDR1 SEHNR, CDR2 FQNEAQ (reference sequence). CDR3 length: 14 residues. The CDR3 reads CASSFRTGHNEQFF.

CDR3 region: CAISERGAGNQPQHF. The rearrangement links TRBV10-3 to TRBJ1-5; with no DNA, the TCRdb D assignment of TRBD1 cannot be verified. CDR3 length: 15 residues. Germline V gene sequence: CDR1 ENHRY, CDR2 SYGVKD.

The chain is built from TRBV7-6 and TRBJ2-6; lacking DNA, the TRBD1 call made by TCRdb goes unchecked. CDR1 is SGHVS and CDR2 is FNYEAQ in the germline V gene. This CDR3 has 16 amino acids. CDR3 loop: CASSSTGRSGANVLTF.

The V and J genes are TRBV28 and TRBJ1-1. Germline-derived CDR1 and CDR2 are MDHEN and SYDVKM. This CDR3 region has 13 residues. The CDR3 protein is CASSLLPRTEAFF. Full variable domain (missing parts from reference TRBV28 and TRBJ1-1): DVKVTQSSRYLVKRTGEKVFLECVQDMDHENMFWYRQDPGLGLRLIYFSYDVKMKEKGDIPEGYSVSREKKERFSLILESASTNQTSMYLCASSLLPRTEAFFGQGTRLTVV.

The rearrangement joins TRBV29-1 to TRBJ2-5; TCRdb indicates TRBD2, and absent DNA this call remains unverified. Per germline, CDR1 SQVTM and CDR2 ANQGSEA. This CDR3 is 14 amino acids long. CDR3 residues: CSVPFGGREETQYF.

The V and J genes are TRBV2 and TRBJ2-1; lacking DNA, the TRBD2 call made by TCRdb goes unchecked. CDR3 length: 17 amino acids. The germline gives CDR1 SNHLY, CDR2 FYNNEI. CDR3 protein: CASSESRTSGYRYEQFF.

The chain joins TRBV28 to TRBJ2-1. The CDR3 has 13 residues. CDR1 and CDR2 from the germline V gene are MDHEN and SYDVKM. The CDR3 sequence: CASSLGGLPEQFF.

The chain is built from TRBV2 and TRBJ1-3. CDR1 is SNHLY, CDR2 FYNNEI, per germline. The CDR3 is made up of 13 amino acids. The CDR3: CASIAGGGNTIYF.

This sequence joins TRBV4-2 and TRBJ2-7; lacking DNA, the TRBD2 call made by TCRdb goes unchecked. The CDR3 contains 14 residues. Germline V gives CDR1 LGHNA, CDR2 YNFKEQ. The CDR3 protein is CASSQDSRTYEQYF.

This chain joins TRBV6-5 and TRBJ2-7; TCRdb lists TRBD1, though no DNA is available to test this call. CDR1 and CDR2 (germline): MNHEY, SVGAGI. This CDR3 has 15 amino acids. The CDR3 region is CASSYMGQGFYEQYF.

The chain couples TRBV7-6 to TRBJ2-2. In germline, CDR1 is SGHVS, CDR2 FNYEAQ. The CDR3 is 15 residues long. The CDR3 sequence is CASSLGAENTGELFF.